This T cell receptor beta chain was sequenced in a study of T cells in Graves' hyperthyroidism and ophthalmopathy. Absent ophthalmopathy progression within 18 months defined stable Graves' hyperthyroidism. Clinical symptoms, serum thyroxine, TRAb, thyroid ultrasound and orbital computed tomography established diagnosis. Fresh peripheral blood, 10 ml, was the source of the PBMCs. Amplified TCR beta CDR3 regions derived from RNA transcripts. The HTBI primer set drove a first-round RT-PCR of the TCR CDR3. TCRdb recomputed calls from the multiplex PCR reads with MiXCR, one row per CDR3 protein. The sample yields a few hundred thousand distinct CDR3 sequences, around 15% seen once. There are 14 residues in the CDR3. With 5 bases clipped from V and 5 bases from J, the junction kept 7 bases outside the gene matches. Looked up from germline, CDR1 is SGHTA and CDR2 is FQGTGA. This clonotype was detected only a few times.

Material for sequencing was blood. This clonotype was obtained from a woman in her 40s with Graves' hyperthyroidism. This chain links TRBV7-3 with TRBJ2-7; TRBD1 matches 9 bases. CDR3 loop: CASSITGGSNEQYF. CDR3 bases: TGTGCCAGCAGCATCACAGGGGGCTCGAACGAGCAGTACTTC.